This T cell receptor (beta chain) was documented in a study of blood T cells in healthy people across ages. A J-beta primer mix and a sample-barcoded 5' primer were used in a second PCR of about 7 to 12 cycles. TCRdb re-called the 5' RACE reads with MiXCR, one entry per CDR3 protein. Found here are fewer than 1,000,000 distinct CDR3 sequences, around 43% of them singletons; the top ten hold approximately 20%. Whole-study results and caveats: The donors' CMV status was not determined, possibly confounding changes in expanded clonotypes. Relative to aged donors, long-lived donors carried more naive CD4+ cells and displayed higher diversity.

Trimming shortened V by 6 bases and J by 3 bases, and 11 bases separated the two germline ends. The CDR3 contains 13 residues. Looked up from germline, CDR1 is MNHEY and CDR2 is SMNVEV (reference sequence). Regarding this clonotype: What it binds is not known.

Each donor was a healthy Caucasian individual from Russia, aged about 6 to 90. The TCR was taken from a man aged 60 to 69 in good health. Specimen: blood. The V and J genes are TRBV27 and TRBJ2-5, with no clear D. This CDR3 is CASSPDGEETQYF. As DNA, the CDR3 is TGTGCCAGCAGCCCGGACGGCGAAGAGACCCAGTACTTC.